This TCR beta chain comes out of a study of T cell repertoires in cytomegalovirus infection. Turning to the study itself: Carrying CMV and the relevant HLA type showed in public TCR beta signatures.

The V segment lost 5 bases and the J segment 4 bases; nucleotides outside the gene matches: 12. The CDR3 is 16 residues long. Germline-derived CDR1 and CDR2 are SGHAT and FQNNGV. TCRdb analysed the reads with MiXCR anew, one entry per CDR3 protein. The table lists roughly 45,000 distinct CDR3 sequences, about a fifth of them singletons. Overall study findings and caveats: What dominated the ex vivo response were HLA-C-restricted CMV-specific TCR beta clonotypes. Summed frequency of public TCR beta families distinguished CMV carriers with the relevant HLA.

Details on this clonotype: Its specificity is not known.

V gene TRBV11-2 combines with J gene TRBJ2-3, with TRBD1 matching 7 bases. The receptor's source is a human donor in good health (CMV status not recorded). Some clones in this sample may be carry-over from other donors' samples. The sequences come from CD8+ T cells from cultured PBMCs, collected from culture after CMV antigen stimulation. The CDR3 spells CASSPPTGADADTQYF. The CDR3 bases are TGTGCCAGCAGCCCCCCAACAGGGGCAGATGCAGATACGCAGTATTTT.